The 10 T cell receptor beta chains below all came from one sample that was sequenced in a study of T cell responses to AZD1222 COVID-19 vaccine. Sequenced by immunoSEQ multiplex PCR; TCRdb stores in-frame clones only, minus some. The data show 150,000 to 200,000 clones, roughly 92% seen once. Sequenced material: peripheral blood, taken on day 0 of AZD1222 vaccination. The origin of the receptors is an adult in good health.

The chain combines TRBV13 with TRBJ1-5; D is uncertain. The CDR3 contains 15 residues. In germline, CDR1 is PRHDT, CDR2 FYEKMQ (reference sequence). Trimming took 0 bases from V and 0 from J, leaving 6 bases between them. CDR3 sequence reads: CASSLGPYSNQPQHF. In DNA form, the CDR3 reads TGTGCCAGCAGCTTAGGGCCGTATAGCAATCAGCCCCAGCATTTT.

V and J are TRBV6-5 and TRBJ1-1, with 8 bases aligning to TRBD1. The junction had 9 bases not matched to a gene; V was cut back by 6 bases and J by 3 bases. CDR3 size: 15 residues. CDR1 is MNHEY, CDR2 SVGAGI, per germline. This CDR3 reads CASRAQGARHTEAFF. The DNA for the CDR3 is TGTGCCAGCAGGGCGCAGGGGGCGCGGCACACTGAAGCTTTCTTT.

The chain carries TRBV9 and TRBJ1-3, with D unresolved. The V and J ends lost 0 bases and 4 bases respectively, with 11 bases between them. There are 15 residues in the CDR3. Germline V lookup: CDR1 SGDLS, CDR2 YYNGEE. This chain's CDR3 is CASSVGFRPGNTIYF. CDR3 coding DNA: TGTGCCAGCAGCGTAGGGTTCCGGCCAGGAAACACCATATATTTT.

CDR3 nucleotides: TGCGCCAGCAGCTTGTTCGGGGGGACAGATCAGCCCCAGCATTTT. It encodes CASSLFGGTDQPQHF. The rearrangement links TRBV5-1 to TRBJ1-5; 7 positions agree with TRBD1. Trimming took 1 base from V and 5 from J; bases not matched to a gene: 6. The germline CDR1 and CDR2 sequences are SGHRS and YFSETQ. CDR3 length: 15 residues.

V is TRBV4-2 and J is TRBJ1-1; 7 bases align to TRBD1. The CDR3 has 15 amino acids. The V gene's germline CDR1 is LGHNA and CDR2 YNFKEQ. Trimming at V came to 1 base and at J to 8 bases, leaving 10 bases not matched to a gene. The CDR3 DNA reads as TGTGCCAGCAGCCAAGGAAGGGACAGCTCAAAGGAAGCTTTCTTT. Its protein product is CASSQGRDSSKEAFF.

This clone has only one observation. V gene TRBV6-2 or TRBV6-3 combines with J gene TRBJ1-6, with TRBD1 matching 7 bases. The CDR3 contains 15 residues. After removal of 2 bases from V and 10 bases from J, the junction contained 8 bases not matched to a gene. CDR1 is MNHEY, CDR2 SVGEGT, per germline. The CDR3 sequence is CASSYGSGGLSPLHF. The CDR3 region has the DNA TGTGCCAGCAGTTACGGTTCAGGGGGTCTCTCACCCCTCCACTTT.

The CDR3 sequence is CASSLEGQDTGELFF. The CDR3, as DNA: TGTGCCAGCAGCTTAGAGGGACAGGACACCGGGGAGCTGTTTTTT. This chain links TRBV7-7 with TRBJ2-2; TRBD1 matches 8 bases. V lost 1 base and J lost 3; bases outside the gene matches: 1. Per germline, CDR1 SSHAT and CDR2 FNYEAQ (reference sequence). The CDR3 runs to 15 residues.

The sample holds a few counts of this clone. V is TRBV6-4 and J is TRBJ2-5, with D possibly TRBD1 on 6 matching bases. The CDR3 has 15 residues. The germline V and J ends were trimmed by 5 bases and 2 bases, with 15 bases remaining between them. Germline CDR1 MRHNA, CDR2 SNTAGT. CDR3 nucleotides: TGTGCCAGCAGTCCAGGGGCGAGTTCACAAGAGACCCAGTACTTC. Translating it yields CASSPGASSQETQYF.

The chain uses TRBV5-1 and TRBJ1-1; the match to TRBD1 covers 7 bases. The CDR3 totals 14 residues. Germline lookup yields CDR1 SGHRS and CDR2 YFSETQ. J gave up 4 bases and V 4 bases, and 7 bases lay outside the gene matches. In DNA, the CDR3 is TGCGCCAGCAGCGGGGCAGGGGGTGGCACTGAAGCTTTCTTT. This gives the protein CASSGAGGGTEAFF.

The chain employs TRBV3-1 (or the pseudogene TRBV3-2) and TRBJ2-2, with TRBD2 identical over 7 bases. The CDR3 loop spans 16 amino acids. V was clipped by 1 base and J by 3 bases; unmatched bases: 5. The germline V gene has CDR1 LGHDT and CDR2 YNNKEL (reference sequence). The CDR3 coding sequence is TGTGCCAGCAGCCAAGGCCGGGGGGTGGACACCGGGGAGCTGTTTTTT. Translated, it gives CASSQGRGVDTGELFF.